This TCR beta chain was recorded in a study of CD8+ T cells in alopecia areata. Study-wide findings and caveats: Among the cells sequenced in scalp samples are also the resident alphabeta T cells of normal skin. Clonality exceeded that of normal scalp in lesional scalp, most notably in alopecia totalis/universalis. Whereas mice showed it more clearly, TCR sharing across patients was murkier, possibly because of HLA.

TCR sequencing used cDNA made by reverse transcription of extracted RNA. Profiling relied on immunoSEQ multiplex PCR, and the TCRdb table lists in-frame clones only, not all of them. The sample records some 180,000 clones, 45% to 60% being singletons. CDR3 length equals 16 residues. Trimming cost V 5 bases and J 4 bases, with 18 bases left between them. Per the germline V gene, CDR1 is SNHLY and CDR2 is FYNNEI. Remarks on this clone: No antigen is known for it.

Treatment reported: oral pan-JAK inhibitor, 5-10 mg twice daily. The TCR comes from a human donor with alopecia areata. Here the sequenced sample was CD8+ T cells sorted from blood, taken at week 52, from a patient treated with tofacitinib. The chain joins TRBV2 to TRBJ1-5; TRBD1 is a possible D gene (5 bases). This chain's CDR3 is CASSPLGQALNQPQHF. In DNA, the CDR3 is TGTGCCAGCAGTCCTCTAGGACAAGCTTTAAATCAGCCCCAGCATTTT.